These T cell receptor beta chains were read from a single sample in a study of Graves' ophthalmopathy and Graves' hyperthyroidism. Via MiXCR, TCRdb re-called the multiplex PCR reads, giving one row per CDR3 protein. The profile shows 650,000 to 900,000 distinct CDR3 sequences, 40% of them singletons. Sequencing was performed on peripheral blood. The source of these receptors is an adult man with Graves' ophthalmopathy. The CDR3 runs from the conserved cysteine through the conserved F or W.

TRBV20-1	TRBJ1-1	CSFRGNTEAFF
TRBV10-3	TRBJ2-6	CAISEGVYSGANVLTF
TRBV7-9	TRBJ2-7	CASSFATGRFVYEQYF
TRBV10-3	TRBJ2-2	CAISERDTGELFF
TRBV20-1	TRBJ2-7	CSSAGPSSYGQYF
TRBV11-2	TRBJ2-5	CASTPGGAGMETQYF
TRBV2	TRBJ1-2	CASGTDGNTLNYGYTF
TRBV29-1	TRBJ2-7	CSVRQDSYEQYF
TRBV15	TRBJ1-2	CATSQTAYGYTF
TRBV5-8	TRBJ2-5	CASSLVGPRSGETQYF
TRBV5-1	TRBJ1-1	CASSKGPTNTEAFF
TRBV7-9	TRBJ2-5	CASSSLSGVVQETQYF
TRBV20-1	TRBJ1-4	CSASRTGVLEKLFF
TRBV5-1	TRBJ1-4	CASSLVAGEKLFF
TRBV10-3	TRBJ1-5	CAISAPGQGRENDAQPQHF
TRBV29-1	TRBJ1-1	CSVEMVGLTEAFF
TRBV29-1	TRBJ1-2	CSVDPGKGYTF
TRBV24-1	TRBJ1-5	CASSIAGTGDQPQHF
TRBV6-5	TRBJ1-1	CASSYGQGAFF
TRBV7-2	TRBJ1-4	CASSPGLAATNEKLFF
TRBV25-1	TRBJ2-3	CASSQERTGTDTQYF
TRBV7-9	TRBJ1-2	CASSVTGEASTGYTF
TRBV2	TRBJ1-5	CASAPTNFAEPQHF
TRBV9	TRBJ1-1	CASSAGMQTEAFF
TRBV2	TRBJ2-5	CASNPGGGGETQYF
TRBV30	TRBJ1-2	CAWSQARRGYTF
TRBV4-1	TRBJ1-2	CASSPAGRADGYTF
TRBV29-1	TRBJ1-1	CSVGGQGGTEAFF
TRBV2	TRBJ1-1	CASLSFGRMNTEAFF
TRBV7-9	TRBJ2-2	CASRHSALDLITTGELFF
TRBV2	TRBJ1-1	CASSEVGRRNTEAFF
TRBV5-5	TRBJ1-5	CASTRTGNQPQHF
TRBV2	TRBJ2-5	CASRAGGETQYF
TRBV11-2	TRBJ1-1	CASSLLRDRGNTEAFF
TRBV19	TRBJ1-1	CASSMTSQPTTEAFF
TRBV20-1	TRBJ1-3	CSARGRGNTIYF